The 30 T cell receptor beta chains given below trace back to one sample, sequenced in a study of blood T cell repertoires in COVID-19. Only in-frame clones appear in the TCRdb table, and some are missing; sequencing was by immunoSEQ multiplex PCR. The table lists about 190,000 clones, about 75% of them singletons. Sequencing was performed on peripheral blood. All receptors come from a woman aged 70-85 years with acute or convalescent COVID-19.

The V gene is TRBV30, the J gene TRBJ2-1; 9 bases are shared with TRBD2. J lost 9 bases, V lost 3 bases, and 6 bases had no gene match. The germline V gene has CDR1 GTSNPN and CDR2 SVGIG (reference sequence). The CDR3 covers 13 residues. CDR3 protein: CAWSGTSRGEQFF. DNA of the CDR3: TGTGCCTGGAGCGGGACTAGCCGGGGTGAGCAGTTCTTC.

The gene calls are TRBV2 and TRBJ1-5, with TRBD1 identical over 9 bases. CDR1 is SNHLY, CDR2 FYNNEI, per germline. J was trimmed by 6 bases and V by 5 bases; bases with no gene match: 8. The CDR3 runs to 15 residues. Here the CDR3 reads CASSSTGGRGQPQHF. In DNA form, the CDR3 reads TGTGCCAGCAGTTCTACAGGGGGCAGGGGTCAGCCCCAGCATTTT.

The chain combines TRBV5-6 with TRBJ1-5, with TRBD1 matching 12 bases. The V and J ends lost 4 bases and 1 base, in that order; junction bases with no gene match: 3. This CDR3 is built from 16 residues. Germline V gene sequence: CDR1 SGHDT, CDR2 YYEEEE. CDR3 in amino acids: CASSGTGGLSNQPQHF. For the CDR3, the DNA is TGTGCCAGCAGCGGGACAGGGGGCCTAAGCAATCAGCCCCAGCATTTT.

The J gene is TRBJ2-1, the V gene TRBV11-3, with D perhaps matching TRBD2 (5 bases). V was cut by 1 base and J by 5 bases, with 12 bases left in between. Germline V CDR1 and CDR2: SGHNT, YENEEA. This CDR3 is built from 15 residues. The CDR3 region has the DNA TGTGCCAGCAGCTTAGGGTCTAGCTGGCACAATGAGCAGTTCTTC. It translates to CASSLGSSWHNEQFF.

This clone came up once. The rearrangement links TRBV19 to TRBJ1-2; 8 nucleotides line up with TRBD1. The ends lost 5 bases at V and 6 bases at J; junction bases unmatched: 14. Germline-derived CDR1 and CDR2 are LNHDA and SQIVND (reference sequence). The CDR3 consists of 16 residues. Here the CDR3 reads CASSVLAGGGRNGYTF. DNA of the CDR3: TGTGCCAGTAGTGTCCTAGCAGGGGGCGGTAGGAATGGCTACACCTTC. Drawing the rest from reference TRBV19 and TRBJ1-2, the complete variable domain is DGGITQSPKYLFRKEGQNVTLSCEQNLNHDAMYWYRQDPGQGLRLIYYSQIVNDFQKGDIAEGYSVSREKKESFPLTVTSAQKNPTAFYLCASSVLAGGGRNGYTFGSGTRLTVV.

V gene TRBV7-3 combines with J gene TRBJ2-5, with 10 bases identical to TRBD1. Trimming cost V 8 bases and J 0 bases; bases outside gene matches: 9. Germline V gene lookup returns CDR1 SGHTA and CDR2 FQGTGA. The CDR3 covers 16 residues. DNA for the CDR3: TGTGCCAGCTCATCCGGGACAGGGGACAACCAAGAGACCCAGTACTTC. This gives the protein CASSSGTGDNQETQYF. The variable domain in full, with the rest retrieved from reference TRBV7-3 and TRBJ2-5, is GAGVSQTPSNKVTEKGKYVELRCDPISGHTALYWYRQSLGQGPEFLIYFQGTGAADDSGLPNDRFFAVRPEGSVSTLKIQRTERGDSAVYLCASSSGTGDNQETQYFGPGTRLLVL.

The rearrangement uses TRBV6-5 and TRBJ1-4; 11 bases line up with TRBD1. The CDR3 is made up of 14 amino acids. Losses at the gene ends were 8 bases for V and 4 bases for J; bases not matched to a gene: 3. CDR1 is MNHEY, CDR2 SVGAGI, per germline. The CDR3, as DNA: TGTGCCAGCGGGGGGACAGGGGGTAATGAAAAACTGTTTTTT. It codes for CASGGTGGNEKLFF.

Here the CDR3 DNA reads TGTGCCTGGAGTAGGGGGACACCCAACACCGGGGAGCTGTTTTTT. The encoded protein is CAWSRGTPNTGELFF. This chain links TRBV30 with TRBJ2-2; D may be TRBD1 (6 bases). Germline V CDR1 and CDR2: GTSNPN, SVGIG (reference sequence). The CDR3 is 15 amino acids. V was clipped by 2 bases and J by 2 bases, with 12 bases between them.

CDR3 protein: CASSHGGTEAFF. Here the CDR3 DNA reads TGTGCCAGCAGCCATGGGGGGACTGAAGCTTTCTTT. This rearrangement joins TRBV4-2 to TRBJ1-1, with D perhaps matching TRBD1 (5 bases). V was trimmed by 3 bases and J by 5 bases, leaving 7 bases between them. This CDR3 spans 12 amino acids. Germline CDR1 and CDR2: LGHNA and YNFKEQ.

In DNA, the CDR3 is TGTGCCAGCAGCCGGGACAGGGACCCCTCCTACGAGCAGTACTTC. Translated, it gives CASSRDRDPSYEQYF. This chain joins TRBV5-4 and TRBJ2-7, with 9 bases identical to TRBD1. This CDR3 has 15 residues. The J segment lost 0 bases and the V segment lost 4 bases, leaving 5 bases of the junction unmatched. CDR1 is SGHNT, CDR2 YYREEE, per germline (reference sequence).

The genes are TRBV27 and TRBJ1-2; 9 bases align to TRBD1. The CDR3 is 14 amino acids. Trimming removed 7 bases from V and 5 bases from J; junction bases left unmatched: 8. Germline CDR1 reads MNHEY; CDR2 reads SMNVEV (reference sequence). The CDR3 spells CASKGQGYLYGYTF. In DNA form, the CDR3 reads TGTGCCAGCAAAGGACAGGGGTACTTGTATGGCTACACCTTC.

The gene calls are TRBV6-1 and TRBJ2-1, with TRBD2 matching 9 bases. The CDR3 covers 15 residues. The V gene end was trimmed by 3 bases and the J gene end by 3 bases; junction bases not matched to a gene: 3. CDR1 is MNHNS and CDR2 is SASEGT in the germline V gene. CDR3 nucleotides: TGTGCCAGCAGTGATCGACTAGCGGACTACAATGAGCAGTTCTTC. Its protein is CASSDRLADYNEQFF.

This clone was seen just once. The V and J genes are TRBV5-1 and TRBJ2-5, with D tentatively TRBD2 (5 bases). Germline V gene sequence: CDR1 SGHRS, CDR2 YFSETQ. The CDR3 totals 15 residues. V lost 0 bases and J lost 3, with 12 bases in between. The CDR3 protein is CASSLAGTIEETQYF. CDR3 nucleotide sequence: TGCGCCAGCAGCTTGGCGGGAACCATCGAAGAGACCCAGTACTTC. Looking up the rest from reference TRBV5-1 and TRBJ2-5 gives the full variable domain: KAGVTQTPRYLIKTRGQQVTLSCSPISGHRSVSWYQQTPGQGLQFLFEYFSETQRNKGNFPGRFSGRQFSNSRSEMNVSTLELGDSALYLCASSLAGTIEETQYFGPGTRLLVL.

This clone was counted once. CDR3 region: CASSPWGQGGTEAFF. The CDR3 bases are TGTGCCAGTAGTCCCTGGGGACAGGGTGGGACTGAAGCTTTCTTT. The rearrangement uses TRBV19 and TRBJ1-1, with 9 bases matching TRBD1. Germline V gene lookup returns CDR1 LNHDA and CDR2 SQIVND (reference sequence). Germline trimming cut 5 bases from V and 5 bases from J; bases unmatched to any gene: 9. The CDR3 sequence is 15 residues long.

The rearrangement uses TRBV9 and TRBJ2-3; 7 nucleotides line up with TRBD1. Germline assignment: CDR1 SGDLS and CDR2 YYNGEE. The V and J ends lost 2 bases and 2 bases, in that order; junction bases with no gene match: 8. This CDR3 spans 16 amino acids. CDR3 nucleotides: TGTGCCAGCAGCGTCGAACAGGGGTCTAACACAGATACGCAGTATTTT. Its translation is CASSVEQGSNTDTQYF. The full variable domain, in which reference TRBV9 and TRBJ2-3 provide the parts outside the CDR3, is DSGVTQTPKHLITATGQRVTLRCSPRSGDLSVYWYQQSLDQGLQFLIQYYNGEERAKGNILERFSAQQFPDLHSELNLSSLELGDSALYFCASSVEQGSNTDTQYFGPGTRLTVL.

J is TRBJ2-2 and V is TRBV20-1; 8 bases line up with TRBD1. CDR1 DFQATT and CDR2 SNEGSKA come from the germline V gene (reference sequence). This CDR3 has 15 amino acids. V shed 3 bases, J shed 5 bases, and the junction held 8 bases outside the gene matches. The CDR3 DNA follows: TGCAGTGCTAGTCCCGGGACAGGTCGGACCGGGGAGCTGTTTTTT. This gives the protein CSASPGTGRTGELFF.

In nucleotides, the CDR3 is TGTGCCAGCGTTACACTCGGGGAGACCCAGTACTTC. Its protein product is CASVTLGETQYF. The V call is TRBV3-1 (or the pseudogene TRBV3-2), the J call TRBJ2-5; no clear D gene. The CDR3 length is 12 residues. CDR1 is LGHDT, CDR2 YNNKEL, per germline (reference sequence). V lost 8 bases, J lost 5 bases, and 12 bases lay in between.

For the CDR3, the DNA is TGTGCCAGCAGCCAACTAGCCAATGAGCAGTTCTTC. It specifies CASSQLANEQFF. The chain uses TRBV3-1 (or the pseudogene TRBV3-2) and TRBJ2-1; TRBD2 is a possible D gene (5 bases). Germline CDR1 reads LGHDT; CDR2 reads YNNKEL (reference sequence). The CDR3 loop spans 12 amino acids. Trimming took off 2 bases at V and 6 bases at J, with 5 bases between the two ends.

The CDR3 region has the DNA TGTGCCAGCAGTCAGGGGAATCTGAACAATGAGCAGTTCTTC. Amino acid sequence: CASSQGNLNNEQFF. The rearrangement uses TRBV2 and TRBJ2-1; tentative D call: TRBD1 (6 bases). The CDR3 has 14 residues. Germline V gene lookup returns CDR1 SNHLY and CDR2 FYNNEI. Trimming left V 5 bases short and J 5 bases short, with 13 bases between.

The chain employs TRBV4-1 and TRBJ2-7, with D possibly being TRBD1 (5 bases). The CDR3 covers 13 residues. Germline-derived CDR1 and CDR2 are MGHRA and YSYEKL. Trimming removed 2 bases at V and 6 bases at J, with 11 bases between. The CDR3 DNA sequence: TGCGCCAGCAGCCAACCAGGGCAAGGCGAGCAGTACTTC. This encodes CASSQPGQGEQYF.

This chain uses TRBV6-6 with TRBJ2-1; 8 nucleotides agree with TRBD2. CDR1 is MNHNY, CDR2 SVGAGI, per germline (reference sequence). There are 14 residues in the CDR3. Germline trimming cut 6 bases from V and 5 bases from J; bases unmatched to any gene: 6. CDR3 DNA: TGTGCCAGCAGGGGAGCGGGAGTTAACAATGAGCAGTTCTTC. Translating it yields CASRGAGVNNEQFF.

The rearrangement joins TRBV29-1 to TRBJ1-2; D unresolved. Germline V CDR1 and CDR2: SQVTM, ANQGSEA. CDR3 length equals 10 residues. The V and J ends lost 6 bases and 6 bases respectively, with 8 bases between them. In DNA form, the CDR3 reads TGCAGCGTGGAGGGCGATGGCTACACCTTC. Translated: CSVEGDGYTF.

V gene TRBV7-2 combines with J gene TRBJ1-2, with unresolved D. The CDR3 runs 15 residues. CDR1 is SGHTA and CDR2 is FQGNSA in the germline V gene. Deletions cut 9 bases from V and 5 bases from J, with 22 bases between. CDR3 protein: CASLPGGRPLYGYTF. CDR3 coding DNA: TGTGCCAGTCTTCCAGGAGGGAGGCCTCTATATGGCTACACCTTC.

A few counts support this clone. The V gene is TRBV3-1 (or the pseudogene TRBV3-2), the J gene TRBJ2-2; TRBD1 matches 7 bases. The trim removed 4 bases at V and 5 bases at J, leaving 4 bases unmatched. The CDR3 spans 14 residues. Germline CDR1 reads LGHDT; CDR2 reads YNNKEL (reference sequence). The CDR3 coding sequence is TGTGCCAGCAGCCCGACAGGGCGAACCGGGGAGCTGTTTTTT. Translated, it gives CASSPTGRTGELFF.

V gene TRBV4-1 combines with J gene TRBJ2-3; tentative D call: TRBD2 (5 bases). Between the trimmed V and J ends, which lost 4 bases and 2 bases, there was a span of 16 bases. The germline V gene encodes CDR1 MGHRA and CDR2 YSYEKL. The CDR3 sequence is 16 residues long. In DNA form, the CDR3 reads TGCGCCAGCAGCCCCCTCGGGTTAGCGATCACAGATACGCAGTATTTT. It encodes CASSPLGLAITDTQYF.

This chain connects TRBV29-1 to TRBJ2-4; TRBD1 is a possible D gene (5 bases). The CDR3 has 13 residues. The germline V gene encodes CDR1 SQVTM and CDR2 ANQGSEA. Between the trimmed V and J ends, which lost 3 bases and 6 bases, there was a span of 12 bases. This chain's CDR3 is CSVEETAGNIQYF. CDR3 in DNA: TGCAGCGTTGAGGAGACAGCAGGAAACATTCAGTACTTC. Supplemented by reference TRBV29-1 and TRBJ2-4, the full variable domain reads SAVISQKPSRDICQRGTSLTIQCQVDSQVTMMFWYRQQPGQSLTLIATANQGSEATYESGFVIDKFPISRPNLTFSTLTVSNMSPEDSSIYLCSVEETAGNIQYFGAGTRLSVL.

The chain combines TRBV7-6 with TRBJ2-2; TRBD2 is a possible D gene (5 bases). Trimming took off 4 bases at V and 6 bases at J, with 27 bases between the two ends. Germline CDR1 reads SGHVS; CDR2 reads FNYEAQ. The CDR3 length is 19 residues. CDR3 in DNA: TGTGCCAGCAGCTCCAAAATCCCAGCGGAAAGGATAGAGGCCGGGGAGCTGTTTTTT. Encoded protein: CASSSKIPAERIEAGELFF.

This clone was seen a handful of times. This chain uses TRBV7-2 with TRBJ2-5; TRBD1 matches at 9 bases. CDR3 length equals 14 residues. Germline trimming cut 3 bases from V and 5 bases from J; bases unmatched to any gene: 4. CDR1 and CDR2 (germline): SGHTA, FQGNSA. The CDR3 reads CASSLDRGRETQYF. The CDR3, as DNA: TGTGCCAGCAGCTTGGACAGGGGACGGGAGACCCAGTACTTC.

This chain uses TRBV28 with TRBJ1-5; 9 bases align to TRBD1. Unmatched junction bases numbered 7, after V lost 6 bases and J lost 4 bases. In germline, CDR1 is MDHEN, CDR2 SYDVKM. The CDR3 covers 15 residues. The CDR3 nucleotides are TGTGCCAGCAGGACGTTGACAGGGGGGAATCAGCCCCAGCATTTT. This sequence encodes CASRTLTGGNQPQHF.

The gene calls are TRBV5-1 and TRBJ1-2, with D tentatively TRBD1 (5 bases). This CDR3 is 15 amino acids long. Germline loops: CDR1 SGHRS, CDR2 YFSETQ. V was shortened by 4 bases and J by 3 bases, with 16 bases between the two germline ends. CDR3 sequence (DNA): TGCGCCAGCAGCCTCGGACCCTCGGGGGACTATGGCTACACCTTC. Translating gives CASSLGPSGDYGYTF.